This T cell receptor (beta chain) came from a study of blood T cell repertoires in COVID-19. Background on the study: Collection of acute and convalescent COVID-19 samples took place in the United States, Italy and Spain.

Original processing methods: Nucleated cell counts were estimated from reference gene primer amplification. Clones were sequenced by immunoSEQ multiplex PCR, and TCRdb holds only the in-frame ones, with some missing. For V, J and clone size, that table is used; D and trimming come from the DNA. Of around 80,000 clones listed, under 85% are singletons. Germline V CDR1 and CDR2: GTSNPN, SVGIG (reference sequence). V was shortened by 3 bases and J by 0 bases, with 9 bases between the two germline ends. The CDR3 has 14 amino acids. Sequencing used peripheral blood. The chain uses TRBV30 and TRBJ1-3; D gene uncertain. The TCR originated in a human donor in a cohort sampled during active COVID-19. Written as DNA, the CDR3 is TGTGCCTGGAGGATACCAGGCTCTGGAAACACCATATATTTT. Amino acid sequence: CAWRIPGSGNTIYF.